This record concerns one T cell receptor beta chain sequence. Germline lookup yields CDR1 KGHDR and CDR2 SFDVKD. V shed 3 bases and J 5 bases; nucleotides not matched to a gene: 6. This CDR3 spans 15 amino acids. This record belongs to a study of T cell responses to AZD1222 COVID-19 vaccine. Using immunoSEQ multiplex PCR, the repertoire was profiled, and TCRdb retains in-frame clones only, with some absent. The sample lists 100,000 to 150,000 clones; 87% were seen once. The sample consisted of peripheral blood, taken on day 0 of AZD1222 vaccination. The chain couples TRBV24-1 to TRBJ2-7; 10 nucleotides agree with TRBD2. The sequence came from an adult in good health. This CDR3 is CATSDPATSGNEQYF. The CDR3, as DNA: TGTGCCACCAGTGATCCCGCCACTAGCGGGAACGAGCAGTACTTC.